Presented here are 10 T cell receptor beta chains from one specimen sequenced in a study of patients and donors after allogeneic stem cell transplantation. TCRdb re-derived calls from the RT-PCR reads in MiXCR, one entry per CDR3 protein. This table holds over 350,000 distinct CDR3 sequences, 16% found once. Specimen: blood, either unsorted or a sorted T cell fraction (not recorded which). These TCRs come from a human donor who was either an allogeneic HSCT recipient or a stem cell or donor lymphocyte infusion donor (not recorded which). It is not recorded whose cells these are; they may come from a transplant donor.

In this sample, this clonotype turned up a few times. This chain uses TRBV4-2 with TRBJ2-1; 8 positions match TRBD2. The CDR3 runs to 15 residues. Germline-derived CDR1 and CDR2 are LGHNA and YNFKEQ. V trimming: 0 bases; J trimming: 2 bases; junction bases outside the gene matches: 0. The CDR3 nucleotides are TGTGCCAGCAGCCAAGAGCGGGAGGCCTACAATGAGCAGTTCTTC. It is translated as CASSQEREAYNEQFF.

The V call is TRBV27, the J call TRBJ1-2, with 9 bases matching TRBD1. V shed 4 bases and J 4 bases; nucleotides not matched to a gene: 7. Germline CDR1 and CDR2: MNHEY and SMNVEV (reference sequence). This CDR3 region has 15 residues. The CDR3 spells CASSYRTGDVYGYTF. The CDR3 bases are TGTGCCAGCAGTTACAGGACAGGGGATGTCTATGGCTACACCTTC.

CDR3 DNA sequence: TGTGCCAGCAGCGGGACAGGGGGTCCAGATACGCAGTATTTT. It translates to CASSGTGGPDTQYF. V gene TRBV6-1 combines with J gene TRBJ2-3; the match to TRBD1 covers 11 bases. CDR1 is MNHNS and CDR2 is SASEGT in the germline V gene. Trimming at V came to 6 bases and at J to 4 bases, leaving 3 bases not matched to a gene. CDR3 length: 14 residues.

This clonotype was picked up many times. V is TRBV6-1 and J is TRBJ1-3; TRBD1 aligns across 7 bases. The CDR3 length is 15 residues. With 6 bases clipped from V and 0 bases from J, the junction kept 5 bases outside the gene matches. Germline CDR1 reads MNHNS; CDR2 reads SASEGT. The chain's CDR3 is CASSPGTASGNTIYF. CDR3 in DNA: TGTGCCAGCAGCCCCGGGACAGCCTCTGGAAACACCATATATTTT.

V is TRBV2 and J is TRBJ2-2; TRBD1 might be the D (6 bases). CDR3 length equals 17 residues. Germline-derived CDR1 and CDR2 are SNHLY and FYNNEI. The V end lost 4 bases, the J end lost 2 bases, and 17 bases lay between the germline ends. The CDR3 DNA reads TGTGCCAGCAGTGTCCGACAGGCCACCCCTAACACCGGGGAGCTGTTTTTT. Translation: CASSVRQATPNTGELFF.

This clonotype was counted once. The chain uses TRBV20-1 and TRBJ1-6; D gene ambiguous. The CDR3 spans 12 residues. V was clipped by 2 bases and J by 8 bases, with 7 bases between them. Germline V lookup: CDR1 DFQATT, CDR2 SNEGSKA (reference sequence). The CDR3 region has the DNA TGCAGTGCTAGACGCGGGGATTCACCCCTCCACTTT. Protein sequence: CSARRGDSPLHF.

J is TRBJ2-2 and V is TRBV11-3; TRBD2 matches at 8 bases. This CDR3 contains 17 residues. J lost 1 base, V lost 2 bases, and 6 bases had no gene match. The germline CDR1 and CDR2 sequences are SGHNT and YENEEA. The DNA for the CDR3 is TGTGCCAGCAGCTTACTCGGTAGCGGGATGAACACCGGGGAGCTGTTTTTT. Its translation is CASSLLGSGMNTGELFF. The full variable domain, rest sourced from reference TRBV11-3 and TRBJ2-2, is EAGVVQSPRYKIIEKKQPVAFWCNPISGHNTLYWYLQNLGQGPELLIRYENEEAVDDSQLPKDRFSAERLKGVDSTLKIQPAELGDSAVYLCASSLLGSGMNTGELFFGEGSRLTVL.

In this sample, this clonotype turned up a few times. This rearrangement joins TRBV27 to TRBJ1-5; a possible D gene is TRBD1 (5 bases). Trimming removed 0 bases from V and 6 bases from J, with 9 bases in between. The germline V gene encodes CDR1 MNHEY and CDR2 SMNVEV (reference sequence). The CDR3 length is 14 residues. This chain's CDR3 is CASSLSGAGQPQHF. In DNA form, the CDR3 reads TGTGCCAGCAGTTTATCAGGGGCCGGTCAGCCCCAGCATTTT.

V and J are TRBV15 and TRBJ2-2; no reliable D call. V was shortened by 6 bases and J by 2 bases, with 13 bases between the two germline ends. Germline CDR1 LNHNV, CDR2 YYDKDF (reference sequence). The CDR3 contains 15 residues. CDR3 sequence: CATRSRALNTGELFF. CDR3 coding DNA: TGTGCCACCAGGAGCCGGGCCCTAAACACCGGGGAGCTGTTTTTT. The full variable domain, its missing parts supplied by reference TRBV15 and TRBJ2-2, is DAMVIQNPRYQVTQFGKPVTLSCSQTLNHNVMYWYQQKSSQAPKLLFHYYDKDFNNEADTPDNFQSRRPNTSFCFLDIRSPGLGDTAMYLCATRSRALNTGELFFGEGSRLTVL.

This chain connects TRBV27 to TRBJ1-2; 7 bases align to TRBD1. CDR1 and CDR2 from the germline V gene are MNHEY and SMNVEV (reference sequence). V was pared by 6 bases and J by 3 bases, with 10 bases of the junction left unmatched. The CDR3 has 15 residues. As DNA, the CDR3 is TGTGCCAGCAGATCTTACAATGGACAGGACTATGGCTACACCTTC. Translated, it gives CASRSYNGQDYGYTF.